This TCR beta chain is from a study of blood T cell repertoires in COVID-19. Turning to the study itself: Acute and convalescent COVID-19 specimens originated in the United States, Italy and Spain.

Original processing notes: Estimation of nucleated cell counts relied on the amplification of reference gene primers. Sequencing was performed with immunoSEQ multiplex PCR; in TCRdb, only in-frame clones are kept and a portion is missing. The V and J calls and clone size were taken over from that table, and D and trimming were inferred from the DNA. The profile shows about 320,000 clones, 86% of them singletons. The CDR3 spans 15 residues. Unmatched junction bases numbered 5, after V lost 0 bases and J lost 3 bases. Germline assignment: CDR1 SGHVS and CDR2 FNYEAQ. The V call is TRBV7-6, the J call TRBJ2-7; TRBD1 agrees at 7 bases. The sequence was collected from a woman in her fifties or sixties with acute or convalescent COVID-19. Sequencing was carried out using peripheral blood. The CDR3 region is CASSLAGQTFYEQYF. The CDR3 DNA is TGTGCCAGCAGCTTAGCGGGACAGACGTTCTACGAGCAGTACTTC.